Listed below are T cell receptor beta chains from one sample, sequenced in a study of blood T cell repertoires in COVID-19. Here immunoSEQ multiplex PCR was the method, and the copy in TCRdb shows in-frame clones only, minus some. The sample holds more than 300,000 clones, approximately 89% seen once. Sequenced: peripheral blood. The receptors come from a young woman with COVID-19, enrolled during active disease. Each CDR3 is given with its conserved first and last residue. The order of the fields is clone size, V gene, J gene, CDR3 protein. The size of a clone is reported for some rows only, either as once, few or many, or as a class for expanded clones.

>-|TRBV4-3|TRBJ2-3
CASSQSGGSSTDTQYF
>-|TRBV7-2|TRBJ1-5
CASSLEGGGSNNQPQHF
>-|TRBV9|TRBJ1-2
CASSRGGGNYGYTF
>-|TRBV10-3|TRBJ2-3
CAVGTSGATSTDTQYF
>-|TRBV7-2|TRBJ2-3
CASSLASHTDTQYF
>-|TRBV11-2|TRBJ2-7
CASSATGTSAYEQYF
>-|TRBV3-1/TRBV3-2|TRBJ2-5
CASSPPGGGKYF
>-|TRBV19|TRBJ2-7
CASRPGTSSYEQYF
>once|TRBV5-4|TRBJ2-1
CASTPGGGPSYNEQFF
>-|TRBV11-2|TRBJ2-1
CASSLDWGLAGAEQFF
>-|TRBV27|TRBJ2-1
CASSLGQGAYNEQFF
>-|TRBV18|TRBJ2-6
CASSPRDRAGANVLTF
>few|TRBV19|TRBJ1-5
CASTTLARGSNQPQHF
>-|TRBV7-2|TRBJ2-7
CASSFDRGAYEQYF
>-|TRBV19|TRBJ2-1
CASSITWSGGVSNEQFF
>-|TRBV20-1|TRBJ1-2
CSTLVATGYTF
>-|TRBV5-1|TRBJ1-2
CASSMTGYGYTF
>-|TRBV7-2|TRBJ2-7
CASSLAAGSHYEQYF
>-|TRBV30|TRBJ1-2
CAWSPWVGANYGYTF
>-|TRBV11-2|TRBJ2-7
CASSLDRGGYSYEQYF
>-|TRBV28|TRBJ1-2
CASIRSGVRYGYTF
>-|TRBV7-8|TRBJ2-7
CASSLGQGNSYEQYF
>-|TRBV28|TRBJ2-1
CASSLGLAGNEQFF
>few|TRBV2|TRBJ1-2
CASSQGHVGGYTF
>-|TRBV28|TRBJ2-2
CASSFSGLGGELFF
>once|TRBV5-6|TRBJ2-7
CASSLALAGLSYEQYF
>-|TRBV6-2/TRBV6-3|TRBJ2-6
CASSYSFGSGANVLTF
>-|TRBV18|TRBJ2-2
CASTGLAGGTGELFF
>-|TRBV4-3|TRBJ1-1
CASSQGPGNTEAFF
>-|TRBV5-5|TRBJ2-7
CASSMRQGRTYEQYF
>-|TRBV10-1|TRBJ1-4
CASSEGQGNEKLFF
>-|TRBV10-3|TRBJ2-3
CAISESRGGAGADTQYF
>-|TRBV7-9|TRBJ2-6
CASSWGQGSSGANVLTF
>-|TRBV11-2|TRBJ2-4
CASSLIAEGLQYF
>-|TRBV5-1|TRBJ2-7
CASSIDYPSRYEQYF
>-|TRBV12-3/TRBV12-4|TRBJ1-2
CASSFEDRGGYTF
>-|TRBV2|TRBJ2-5
CASRIGETQYF
>-|TRBV30|TRBJ1-2
CAWSVGHFYGYTF
>once|TRBV4-2|TRBJ2-7
CASSQPRLAGKLREQYF
>-|TRBV28|TRBJ2-2
CASRNRANTGELFF
>-|TRBV5-4|TRBJ2-3
CASSNFGGVVRDTQYF
>once|TRBV24-1|TRBJ2-7
CATSDSSTGEQYF
>-|TRBV5-1|TRBJ2-2
CASSGRLAGSLSTGELFF
>-|TRBV5-1|TRBJ2-3
CASSLPGGTDTQYF
>-|TRBV29-1|TRBJ1-2
CSVSGQGNGYTF
>-|TRBV28|TRBJ2-7
CASSSNTYSYEQYF
>-|TRBV18|TRBJ2-5
CASSPTAGETQYF
>-|TRBV28|TRBJ2-5
CASSPGTEETQYF
>-|TRBV6-5|TRBJ1-2
CASSPGQGFGYTF
>-|TRBV27|TRBJ1-6
CASSSGNYNSPLHF